These 2 T cell receptor beta chains originate from one sample sequenced in a study of HIV-infected patients and healthy controls. TCRdb reprocessed the 5' RACE reads via MiXCR and lists one record per CDR3 protein. Found here are almost 65,000 distinct CDR3 sequences, approximately 21% of them singletons; the top ten hold 1.4%. Sequenced: CD4+ T cells from blood. The origin of the receptors is a human donor in good health.

This rearrangement joins TRBV5-4 to TRBJ1-5; D call uncertain. This CDR3 is built from 15 residues. CDR1 and CDR2 (germline): SGHNT, YYREEE (reference sequence). Trimming pared 4 bases from V and 0 bases from J, leaving 11 bases between. The CDR3 nucleotides are TGTGCCAGCAGCCTGGGAGGGTTTAGCAATCAGCCCCAGCATTTT. Translated, it gives CASSLGGFSNQPQHF.

The chain employs TRBV29-1 and TRBJ2-3; 11 bases fit TRBD1. Germline CDR1 SQVTM, CDR2 ANQGSEA. This CDR3 region has 14 residues. Trimming cost V 4 bases and J 6 bases; bases outside gene matches: 6. The DNA of the CDR3 is TGCAGCGTTGGACTGGACAGGGGGCCCGATACGCAGTATTTT. Amino acid sequence: CSVGLDRGPDTQYF.